What follows are 19 T cell receptor beta chains derived from one specimen sequenced in a study of immune characterization of retroperitoneal liposarcoma. Via MiXCR, TCRdb re-called the PCR reads, giving one row per CDR3 protein. The sample yields 8,500 to 11,000 distinct CDR3 sequences, about 27% seen once. Sequences were obtained from tumor tissue. The receptors derive from a female donor with retroperitoneal liposarcoma.

This clonotype was observed many times. The chain recombines TRBV6-6 with TRBJ1-1; 7 nucleotides agree with TRBD1. The length of the CDR3 is 15 residues. CDR1 is MNHNY, CDR2 SVGAGI, per germline (reference sequence). J gave up 11 bases and V 1 base, and 13 bases lay outside the gene matches. CDR3 nucleotides: TGTGCCAGCAGTTACTTGTCGGCAGGGGGTCCCGGGGCTTTCTTT. Translating gives CASSYLSAGGPGAFF.

The chain recombines TRBV7-2 with TRBJ2-1, with D tentatively TRBD2 (5 bases). This CDR3 comprises 14 residues. Trimming removed 5 bases at V and 4 bases at J, with 12 bases between. The germline V gene encodes CDR1 SGHTA and CDR2 FQGNSA. The CDR3 loop reads CASSPGAVYNEQFF. CDR3 DNA: TGTGCCAGCAGCCCCGGAGCGGTTTACAATGAGCAGTTCTTC.

Judged by abundance, this clonotype is medium-sized. The chain joins TRBV7-2 to TRBJ2-1; 8 bases line up with TRBD1. In germline, CDR1 is SGHTA, CDR2 FQGNSA. Losses at the gene ends were 2 bases for V and 13 bases for J; bases not matched to a gene: 13. The CDR3 totals 15 residues. As DNA, the CDR3 is TGTGCCAGCAGCTTAAGGACAGGGAATCAAGAGACCCAGTTCTTC. Amino acids: CASSLRTGNQETQFF.

The chain is built from TRBV6-6 and TRBJ2-5; a weak D match, TRBD2 (7 bases). Judging by the DNA end, TRBJ2-1 fits better; the J call may be wrong. Germline V lookup: CDR1 MNHNY, CDR2 SVGAGI (reference sequence). CDR3 size: 14 residues. The chain's CDR3 is CATGGTGGSYEQFF. The CDR3 nucleotides are TGTGCCACCGGGGGGACGGGGGGCTCCTACGAGCAGTTCTTC.

There are a few counts of this clonotype. The J gene is TRBJ2-6, the V gene TRBV19, with D perhaps matching TRBD2 (5 bases). This CDR3 contains 16 residues. Trimming removed 5 bases at V and 0 bases at J, with 11 bases between. Germline assignment: CDR1 LNHDA and CDR2 SQIVND (reference sequence). The CDR3 DNA is TGTGCCAGTAGTCCAAGGAGGCTCTCTGGGGCCAACGTCCTGACTTTC. Protein product: CASSPRRLSGANVLTF. Complete variable domain (other parts from reference TRBV19 and TRBJ2-6): DGGITQSPKYLFRKEGQNVTLSCEQNLNHDAMYWYRQDPGQGLRLIYYSQIVNDFQKGDIAEGYSVSREKKESFPLTVTSAQKNPTAFYLCASSPRRLSGANVLTFGAGSRLTVL.

At least ten counts were recorded for this clonotype. The chain carries TRBV7-3 and TRBJ2-7; the match to TRBD1 covers 12 bases. The end of the DNA aligns better with TRBJ2-5, so the J call may be wrong. The CDR3 contains 17 residues. The germline V gene encodes CDR1 SGHTA and CDR2 FQGTGA. CDR3 nucleotide sequence: TGTGCCAGCAGCTTGGGGACAGGGGGCGCGTCCCAAGAGACCCAGTACTTC. Residues: CASSLGTGGASQETQYF.

The genes are TRBV7-2 and TRBJ2-1; possible D gene TRBD2, 6 bases. Germline V gene lookup returns CDR1 SGHTA and CDR2 FQGNSA. The CDR3 covers 15 residues. Trimming pared 3 bases from V and 13 bases from J, leaving 22 bases between. CDR3 amino acids: CASSLIGGSRETQFF. CDR3 DNA: TGTGCCAGCAGCTTGATTGGGGGGAGCCGGGAGACCCAGTTCTTC.

The gene calls are TRBV27 and TRBJ2-1; unclear D gene. The end of the DNA aligns better with TRBJ2-7, so the J call may be wrong. The germline V gene has CDR1 MNHEY and CDR2 SMNVEV (reference sequence). CDR3 length: 11 residues. The CDR3 protein is CASSWDYEQYF. CDR3 sequence (DNA): TGTGCCAGCAGTTGGGACTACGAGCAGTACTTC.

The CDR3 nucleotides are TGTGCCAGCAGTGAAAGAACAGGTGGAGGACCCGGGGAGCTGTTTTTT. Translating it yields CASSERTGGGPGELFF. The chain combines TRBV6-1 with TRBJ2-2; D may match TRBD1 or TRBD2 (5 bases each). The CDR3 length is 16 residues. Germline V gene data show CDR1 as MNHNS and CDR2 as SASEGT. The V end lost 2 bases, the J end lost 6 bases, and 16 bases lay between the germline ends.

This clonotype has a count of ten or more. The rearrangement links TRBV7-3 to TRBJ2-1; TRBD2 agrees at 8 bases. The trim removed 5 bases at V and 10 bases at J, leaving 13 bases unmatched. Germline CDR1 is SGHTA and CDR2 is FQGTGA. The CDR3 runs to 15 residues. The DNA of the CDR3 is TGTGCCAGCAGCGCAGTGACGGGGGGGTCCTACGAGCAGTTCTTC. Translating it yields CASSAVTGGSYEQFF.

This clonotype was counted at least ten times. The chain couples TRBV7-3 to TRBJ2-7, with 8 bases identical to TRBD2. This CDR3 comprises 15 residues. V dropped 5 bases and J dropped 1; count of bases not matched to a gene: 7. CDR1 is SGHTA and CDR2 is FQGTGA in the germline V gene. As DNA, the CDR3 is TGTGCCAGCAGCGCAGTGACGGGGGGGTCCTACGAGCAGTACTTC. Its protein product is CASSAVTGGSYEQYF.

This clonotype was seen a few times. The chain links TRBV12-3 or TRBV12-4 to TRBJ1-5; 10 bases fit TRBD1. CDR3 length: 14 residues. Trimming took 6 bases from V and 4 from J; bases not matched to a gene: 3. The CDR3 sequence is CASRPGQGNQPQHF. CDR3 coding DNA: TGTGCCAGCAGACCGGGACAGGGGAATCAGCCCCAGCATTTT.

The J gene is TRBJ2-1, the V gene TRBV4-3, with 7 bases lining up with TRBD1. There are 14 residues in the CDR3. CDR1 and CDR2 (germline): LGHNA, YSLEER. V lost 1 base, J lost 10 bases, and 7 bases stayed unmatched. CDR3 DNA sequence: TGCGCCAGCAGCCAAGCGCCAAACAGGGGCGAGCAGTTCTTC. The encoded protein is CASSQAPNRGEQFF.

The V and J genes are TRBV11-2 and TRBJ1-1; D remains ambiguous. The germline CDR1 and CDR2 sequences are SGHAT and FQNNGV. The CDR3 totals 11 residues. Trimming shortened V by 5 bases and J by 5 bases, and 6 bases separated the two germline ends. For the CDR3, the DNA is TGTGCCAGCAGCACACCGACTGAAGCTTTCTTT. Amino acid sequence: CASSTPTEAFF.

This clonotype was counted a few times. This chain links TRBV6-1 with TRBJ2-4, with D hard to call. Looked up from germline, CDR1 is MNHNS and CDR2 is SASEGT. The CDR3 sequence is 15 residues long. Trimming took 4 bases from V and 0 from J, leaving 10 bases between them. CDR3 nucleotides: TGTGCCAGCAGTGCCCGGATGGGAGCCAAAAACATTCAGTACTTC. As protein: CASSARMGAKNIQYF.

This clonotype was detected only a few times. V is TRBV6-1 and J is TRBJ1-1, with D possibly matching TRBD1 (6 bases). Trimming pared 0 bases from V and 4 bases from J, leaving 12 bases between. This CDR3 is built from 15 residues. The germline CDR1 and CDR2 sequences are MNHNS and SASEGT. For the CDR3, the DNA is TGTGCCAGCAGTGAAGCGGCGGCAGGGGCCACTGAAGCTTTCTTT. Protein product: CASSEAAAGATEAFF.

This chain joins TRBV24-1 and TRBJ2-1; 9 bases line up with TRBD1. The end of the DNA is better explained by TRBJ2-7, so the J call may be wrong. Germline-derived CDR1 and CDR2 are KGHDR and SFDVKD. The CDR3 contains 16 residues. The CDR3 DNA reads as TGTGCCACCAGTGATCCCGGGACAGGGACCTACAATGAGCAGTACTTC. This codes for CATSDPGTGTYNEQYF.

The chain is built from TRBV5-6 and TRBJ2-1; TRBD2 matches at 13 bases. The V and J ends lost 0 bases and 9 bases, in that order; junction bases with no gene match: 9. The CDR3 spans 17 residues. Germline CDR1 SGHDT, CDR2 YYEEEE. The CDR3 here is CASSLVGSGLAGSEQFF. The DNA for the CDR3 is TGTGCCAGCAGCTTGGTGGGATCGGGACTAGCGGGATCTGAGCAGTTCTTC.

This clonotype is judged medium-sized. This chain joins TRBV7-6 and TRBJ2-5, with D maybe TRBD2 (6 bases). The V end lost 4 bases, the J end lost 11 bases, and 14 bases lay between the germline ends. There are 12 residues in the CDR3. Looked up from germline, CDR1 is SGHVS and CDR2 is FNYEAQ. In DNA, the CDR3 is TGTGCCAGCAGCTCCATGGGTCGGGAGCAGTACTTC. This sequence encodes CASSSMGREQYF.